These 26 T cell receptor beta chains came from one sample sequenced in a study of blood T cell repertoires in COVID-19. The table came from immunoSEQ multiplex PCR; TCRdb's copy has only in-frame clones and leaves some out. The sample records more than 150,000 clones, around 80% being singletons. Sequencing was carried out using peripheral blood. Source of these receptors: a woman at least 80 years old with active or convalescent COVID-19.

V is TRBV27 and J is TRBJ1-2, with D hard to call. Germline V gene sequence: CDR1 MNHEY, CDR2 SMNVEV (reference sequence). V was pared by 2 bases and J by 8 bases, with 12 bases between. This CDR3 spans 13 amino acids. Here the CDR3 reads CASSLVGLGGYTF. Here the CDR3 DNA reads TGTGCCAGCAGTTTAGTGGGCCTCGGCGGCTACACCTTC.

The chain uses TRBV7-2 and TRBJ1-3; D is undetermined. With 1 base removed from V and 4 bases from J, the gap between germline ends came to 5 bases. Germline CDR1 and CDR2: SGHTA and FQGNSA. The CDR3 is 13 residues long. The CDR3 reads CASSLDTGNTIYF. DNA for the CDR3: TGTGCCAGCAGCTTAGACACAGGAAACACCATATATTTT. Looking up the rest from reference TRBV7-2 and TRBJ1-3 gives the full variable domain: GAGVSQSPSNKVTEKGKDVELRCDPISGHTALYWYRQSLGQGLEFLIYFQGNSAPDKSGLPSDRFSAERTGGSVSTLTIQRTQQEDSAVYLCASSLDTGNTIYFGEGSWLTVV.

This chain links TRBV29-1 with TRBJ2-5; possibly TRBD1 for D (5 bases). Germline V lookup: CDR1 SQVTM, CDR2 ANQGSEA. This CDR3 region has 12 residues. Trimming stripped 3 bases from V and 9 bases from J, with 14 bases between. The CDR3 reads CSVDSAIGAQYF. The CDR3 DNA follows: TGCAGCGTTGATTCGGCCATAGGGGCCCAGTACTTC.

The chain employs TRBV28 and TRBJ2-2; TRBD2 might be the D (5 bases). V lost 0 bases to trimming and J lost 4 bases, with 12 bases between them. The germline gives CDR1 MDHEN, CDR2 SYDVKM. The CDR3 has 16 amino acids. The CDR3 DNA reads TGTGCCAGCAGTTTATGGGGGATGGCGGGCACCGGGGAGCTGTTTTTT. It translates to CASSLWGMAGTGELFF.

The J gene is TRBJ2-1, the V gene TRBV6-2 or TRBV6-3; TRBD1 matches 10 bases. Germline CDR1 and CDR2: MNHEY and SVGEGT. V shed 4 bases and J 8 bases; nucleotides not matched to a gene: 2. This CDR3 has 13 amino acids. CDR3 sequence reads: CASSWGQGYEQFF. CDR3 DNA: TGTGCCAGCAGTTGGGGACAGGGGTATGAGCAGTTCTTC.

This clone was counted between two and nine times. The CDR3 DNA reads TGTGCAGTCTGTAATCGGGGAGCAGATACGCAGTATTTT. This gives the protein CAVCNRGADTQYF. V is TRBV28 and J is TRBJ2-3, with D possibly TRBD2 on 5 matching bases. Germline loops: CDR1 MDHEN, CDR2 SYDVKM. This CDR3 comprises 13 residues.

The gene calls are TRBV12-3 or TRBV12-4 and TRBJ2-2, with D uncertain. The CDR3 has 12 residues. Trimming took 10 bases from V and 1 from J, leaving 7 bases between them. The CDR3 spells CAISVNTGELFF. The DNA of the CDR3 is TGTGCCATCTCAGTGAACACCGGGGAGCTGTTTTTT.

This clone was found once. The chain carries TRBV6-5 and TRBJ1-6; 7 nucleotides line up with TRBD1. V dropped 6 bases and J dropped 14; count of bases not matched to a gene: 13. This CDR3 spans 14 amino acids. Germline lookup yields CDR1 MNHEY and CDR2 SVGAGI. Here the CDR3 reads CASRLGTVPSTLHF. The DNA of the CDR3 is TGTGCCAGCAGACTTGGGACAGTCCCCTCTACCCTCCACTTT.

The count of this clone is one. The V gene is TRBV18, the J gene TRBJ2-3; D not resolved. The CDR3 has 13 residues. Trimming left V 0 bases short and J 4 bases short, with 5 bases between. Germline V gene data show CDR1 as KGHSH and CDR2 as LQKENI. The CDR3 sequence: CASSPPSSDTQYF. The CDR3 DNA sequence: TGTGCCAGCTCACCACCGAGTTCAGATACGCAGTATTTT.

This chain uses TRBV9 with TRBJ1-3, with D maybe TRBD1 (5 bases). Deletions cut 1 base from V and 0 bases from J, with 11 bases between. The CDR3 covers 16 residues. Germline V gives CDR1 SGDLS, CDR2 YYNGEE. CDR3 nucleotides: TGTGCCAGCAGCGTACAGGGTTTACGCTCTGGAAACACCATATATTTT. Translating gives CASSVQGLRSGNTIYF.

In DNA, the CDR3 is TGTGCCAGCAGGTCTGGCGGGGGGACCTCCTACAATGAGCAGTTCTTC. Translation: CASRSGGGTSYNEQFF. The chain has TRBV28 and TRBJ2-1; 8 bases fit TRBD2. This CDR3 is built from 16 residues. Losses at the gene ends were 6 bases for V and 0 bases for J; bases not matched to a gene: 7. The V gene's germline CDR1 is MDHEN and CDR2 SYDVKM.

This chain connects TRBV4-2 to TRBJ2-3, with 12 bases fitting TRBD2. The germline V gene has CDR1 LGHNA and CDR2 YNFKEQ. Trimming took 5 bases from V and 2 from J; bases not matched to a gene: 8. The length of the CDR3 is 17 residues. The CDR3, as DNA: TGTGCCAGCAGCGAAGGGCTAGCGGGGGGGTCCACAGATACGCAGTATTTT. It encodes CASSEGLAGGSTDTQYF.

CDR3 sequence: CASRLQGQDGYTF. Here the CDR3 DNA reads TGTGCCAGCAGACTACAGGGACAGGATGGCTACACCTTC. V and J are TRBV6-5 and TRBJ1-2, with TRBD1 matching 8 bases. With 6 bases clipped from V and 6 bases from J, the junction kept 6 bases outside the gene matches. CDR3 size: 13 residues. CDR1 is MNHEY, CDR2 SVGAGI, per germline.

This sequence joins TRBV30 and TRBJ1-3; D unclear. There are 15 residues in the CDR3. CDR1 and CDR2 from the germline V gene are GTSNPN and SVGIG (reference sequence). V lost 2 bases and J lost 0, with 11 bases in between. As DNA, the CDR3 is TGTGCCTGGAGTTTCGACACCCGCTCTGGAAACACCATATATTTT. It specifies CAWSFDTRSGNTIYF.

V gene TRBV7-2 combines with J gene TRBJ2-3, with TRBD2 matching 15 bases. The V segment lost 3 bases and the J segment 0 bases; nucleotides outside the gene matches: 7. The CDR3 extends over 19 amino acids. CDR1 is SGHTA and CDR2 is FQGNSA in the germline V gene. CDR3: CASSLSGTSGGFSTDTQYF. Written as DNA, the CDR3 is TGTGCCAGCAGCTTGTCCGGGACTAGCGGGGGGTTTAGCACAGATACGCAGTATTTT.

The chain couples TRBV2 to TRBJ2-4, with 9 positions matching TRBD1. The V gene end was trimmed by 2 bases and the J gene end by 5 bases; junction bases not matched to a gene: 13. Germline loops: CDR1 SNHLY, CDR2 FYNNEI. The CDR3 contains 18 residues. CDR3 sequence reads: CASSEFFGTGLSENIQYF. The CDR3 region has the DNA TGTGCCAGCAGTGAATTTTTTGGGACAGGGTTGAGCGAAAACATTCAGTACTTC. Full variable domain (remainder filled in from reference TRBV2 and TRBJ2-4): EPEVTQTPSHQVTQMGQEVILRCVPISNHLYFYWYRQILGQKVEFLVSFYNNEISEKSEIFDDQFSVERPDGSNFTLKIRSTKLEDSAMYFCASSEFFGTGLSENIQYFGAGTRLSVL.

The chain combines TRBV19 with TRBJ2-5; TRBD1 agrees at 10 bases. V was clipped by 4 bases and J by 10 bases; unmatched bases: 9. CDR3 length: 14 residues. The germline CDR1 and CDR2 sequences are LNHDA and SQIVND (reference sequence). Here the CDR3 reads CASSKKDRGTHQYF. The CDR3 coding sequence is TGTGCCAGTAGTAAAAAGGACAGGGGGACTCACCAGTACTTC.

The chain uses TRBV7-6 and TRBJ2-1; 8 bases map to TRBD1. V lost 4 bases and J lost 8; bases outside the gene matches: 10. CDR1 is SGHVS and CDR2 is FNYEAQ in the germline V gene. The length of the CDR3 is 15 residues. This CDR3 is CASSSLGQGIHEQFF. DNA of the CDR3: TGTGCCAGCAGCTCGCTAGGACAGGGTATCCATGAGCAGTTCTTC.

This chain uses TRBV11-2 with TRBJ2-1; 13 nucleotides agree with TRBD2. V was clipped by 1 base and J by 4 bases; unmatched bases: 7. The CDR3 has 18 amino acids. CDR1 is SGHAT and CDR2 is FQNNGV in the germline V gene. Here the CDR3 reads CASSLGTSGGAIYNEQFF. CDR3 nucleotide sequence: TGTGCCAGCAGCTTAGGGACTAGCGGGGGAGCGATATACAATGAGCAGTTCTTC.

The genes are TRBV5-1 and TRBJ2-1; 12 bases align to TRBD2. The CDR3 is 20 amino acids. Germline V CDR1 and CDR2: SGHRS, YFSETQ. V lost 3 bases, J lost 0 bases, and 13 bases stayed unmatched. CDR3 sequence: CASSSGGSSGGAYSYNEQFF. CDR3 DNA sequence: TGCGCCAGCAGCTCGGGCGGTTCTAGCGGGGGGGCTTACTCCTACAATGAGCAGTTCTTC.

The chain is built from TRBV9 and TRBJ2-3; 9 nucleotides match TRBD2. V gave up 3 bases and J gave up 0 bases; unmatched junction bases: 8. Per germline, CDR1 SGDLS and CDR2 YYNGEE. The CDR3 contains 17 residues. Here the CDR3 DNA reads TGTGCCAGCAGCGCACCGGGCGGGGGGGTTAGCACAGATACGCAGTATTTT. It yields the protein CASSAPGGGVSTDTQYF.

V gene TRBV28 combines with J gene TRBJ1-3, with D possibly matching TRBD1 (5 bases). This CDR3 is 17 amino acids long. V dropped 1 base and J dropped 0 bases, with 13 bases sitting between them. Looked up from germline, CDR1 is MDHEN and CDR2 is SYDVKM. This chain's CDR3 is CASSLFIAGPSGNTIYF. CDR3 sequence (DNA): TGTGCCAGCAGTTTATTTATTGCGGGGCCCTCTGGAAACACCATATATTTT.

The chain employs TRBV28 and TRBJ1-5, with a tentative D call TRBD1 (5 bases). Trimming stripped 4 bases from V and 2 bases from J, with 9 bases between. CDR1 is MDHEN, CDR2 SYDVKM, per germline. The CDR3 is made up of 14 amino acids. The CDR3 is CASSSGLGNQPQHF. The CDR3 DNA reads as TGTGCCAGCAGTTCGGGACTGGGCAATCAGCCCCAGCATTTT.

This clone was detected only once. The chain uses TRBV6-5 and TRBJ1-4, with 9 bases lining up with TRBD1. V was pared by 8 bases and J by 6 bases, with 7 bases of the junction left unmatched. The CDR3 covers 14 residues. CDR1 MNHEY and CDR2 SVGAGI come from the germline V gene. The CDR3 spells CASRDRANHEKLFF. In DNA form, the CDR3 reads TGTGCCAGCCGGGACAGGGCTAATCATGAAAAACTGTTTTTT.

This chain connects TRBV28 to TRBJ1-4, with a possible D match to TRBD1 (5 bases). Trimming took 4 bases from V and 8 from J, leaving 20 bases between them. Germline assignment: CDR1 MDHEN and CDR2 SYDVKM. This CDR3 is built from 16 residues. CDR3 nucleotide sequence: TGTGCCAGCAGTTCAGTCCATCAGGGTCAGGAGGAAAAACTGTTTTTT. Encoded protein: CASSSVHQGQEEKLFF.

The genes are TRBV5-3 and TRBJ1-2, with TRBD1 matching over 8 bases. TRBV5-3 is identified as an open reading frame with a role that is uncertain. The CDR3 covers 15 residues. J gave up 2 bases and V 0 bases, and 3 bases lay outside the gene matches. In nucleotides, the CDR3 is TGTGCCAGAAGCTTGGGTACAGGGGGGAACTATGGCTACACCTTC. It is translated as CARSLGTGGNYGYTF.